This TCR beta chain came from a study of blood T cell repertoires in COVID-19. Libraries were prepared by immunoSEQ multiplex PCR; TCRdb keeps only in-frame clonotypes and omits some of them. Of around 200,000 clones in the sample, around three quarters were seen once. This TCR came from a woman aged 70-85 years with acute or convalescent COVID-19. The specimen was peripheral blood.

The CDR3 nucleotides are TGTGCCAGCAGCTTGGAGCTGGATACGCAGTATTTT. It yields the protein CASSLELDTQYF. The gene calls are TRBV5-4 and TRBJ2-3; D remains unclear. Trimming left V 0 bases short and J 6 bases short, with 5 bases between. Germline assignment: CDR1 SGHNT and CDR2 YYREEE (reference sequence). The CDR3 runs to 12 residues. The full variable domain, in which reference TRBV5-4 and TRBJ2-3 provide the parts outside the CDR3, is ETGVTQSPTHLIKTRGQQVTLRCSSQSGHNTVSWYQQALGQGPQFIFQYYREEENGRGNFPPRFSGLQFPNYSSELNVNALELDDSALYLCASSLELDTQYFGPGTRLTVL.